This TCR beta chain derives from a study of blood T cell repertoires in COVID-19 (dated by TCRdb to 2019 to 2021). With respect to the entire study: Samples from collaborators originated in the United States, Italy and Spain and spanned both the acute and convalescent phases of COVID-19. The material from the prospective study consisted of cDNA or gDNA derived from T cells, B-cell-depleted T cells, or PBMCs. The dataset comprised deeply sampled blood TCRbeta repertoires from subjects exposed to, actively infected with, or recovered from COVID-19. The repertoires were released in a freely available public database meant as a resource for research on the immune response to SARS-CoV-2. The samples were drawn from two sources: the first 160 participants of the ongoing ImmuneRACE study, and 1,000 to 1,500 subjects contributed by 6 global collaborators. Nearly every sample came with metadata listing a de-identified subject ID, COVID-19 status, age in years and sex. Where HLA class I and class II types were available, the types were taken from metadata supplied by the sample provider, not from assay-based typing. Findings and caveats that apply to the study as a whole: The quantity of clinical and demographic metadata differed by source and by participant and was supplied without curation.

Each collaborating institution followed its own protocols to collect whole blood in K2EDTA tubes. For TCRbeta analysis, collaborators shipped samples in one of three forms: frozen whole blood, isolated PBMCs, or DNA extracted from either of those sample types. TCRbeta CDR3 regions were amplified from genomic DNA using the immunoSEQ Assay, a bias-controlled multiplex PCR. The authors processed their data as follows. The number of nucleated cells in each sample was estimated by amplification of reference gene primers within the assay. To quantify the absolute abundance of each unique TCRbeta CDR3 rearrangement, sequence reads were collapsed and filtered. For each sample, productive Simpson clonality was calculated as the square root of Simpson's diversity index over productive rearrangements. TCRdb stores this immuneACCESS table with in-frame sequences only. Part of the clones is absent; in the studies checked, under half of the shortfall reflects unresolved V genes, and no reason is known for the rest. That table is the source of V, J and clone size, and D and trimming were worked out from the DNA. The sample data list roughly 100,000 clones, and under 90% of these were observed just once. The ten largest make up roughly two fifths of the sample.

Points on this clone: The specificity of this receptor is unknown. No per-base quality is available; no much larger clone lies one base away.

Via the germline V gene, CDR1 is MDHEN and CDR2 SYDVKM. Measured from the cysteine to the phenylalanine, the CDR3 is 15 residues long. Only the CDR3 DNA is retained, 45 bases long and in frame from the first base. Germline trimming amounts to 5 bases on V and 7 bases on J, with 8 as the count of junction bases outside the gene matches. The source of this sequence is an elderly man with acute or convalescent COVID-19. The sample taken for sequencing was peripheral blood. The chain couples TRBV28 to TRBJ2-2, and TRBD1 matches 9 of the central bases. The nucleotides are TGTGCCAGCAGTCTACAGGGGGCGGTTTTCGGGGAGCTGTTTTTT. This yields the protein CASSLQGAVFGELFF. Full variable domain (CDR3 extended with the reference TRBV28 and TRBJ2-2 proteins): DVKVTQSSRYLVKRTGEKVFLECVQDMDHENMFWYRQDPGLGLRLIYFSYDVKMKEKGDIPEGYSVSREKKERFSLILESASTNQTSMYLCASSLQGAVFGELFFGEGSRLTVL.